These T cell receptor beta chains were read from a single sample in a study of CD8 T cells in ankylosing spondylitis. Each CDR3 protein is one row after TCRdb ran MiXCR on the 5' RACE reads. The sample has more than 600,000 distinct CDR3 sequences, roughly 20% seen once. The sequencing sample was made of blood, either unsorted or a sorted T cell fraction (not recorded which). These receptors originate from a male donor with ankylosing spondylitis. Both conserved end residues are part of each CDR3. Fields, in order: V gene, clone size, J gene, D gene, CDR3 DNA, CDR3 protein. A D gene is named only where the DNA matches it firmly. The listing skips clone size in some rows; elsewhere it reads once, few, many or a size class.

TRBV27,few,TRBJ2-3,TRBD2,TGTGCCAGCAGTTTCCTAGCGGGAGGAGGGGGAGATACGCAGTATTTT,CASSFLAGGGGDTQYF
TRBV27,.,TRBJ2-7,TRBD1,TGTGCCAGCAACTCGGGGGGACAGGGGCTGTCCTACGAGCAGTACTTC,CASNSGGQGLSYEQYF
TRBV5-6,few,TRBJ2-7,TRBD1,TGTGCCAGCAGCCCTATAGGGGGCAAACTACACTCCTACGAGCAGTACTTC,CASSPIGGKLHSYEQYF
TRBV12-3/TRBV12-4,.,TRBJ2-1,.,TGTGCCAGCAGTCTCGGAGAGCCCCGGGAGCAGTTCTTC,CASSLGEPREQFF
TRBV28,few,TRBJ1-6,.,TGTGCCAGCAGTTTTCCCGTCTCGGGAGGCAATTCACCCCTCCACTTT,CASSFPVSGGNSPLHF
TRBV25-1,.,TRBJ2-3,.,TGTGCCAGCAGTGAATATGGGAAAGGGACTAGCACAGATACGCAGTATTTT,CASSEYGKGTSTDTQYF
TRBV10-3,.,TRBJ1-1,.,TGTGCCATCAGTGAGTATGAGAACACTGAAGCTTTCTTT,CAISEYENTEAFF
TRBV12-1,.,TRBJ2-2,.,TGTGCCAGCAGCTCCGCGGGACAGGGGAAGCACGGGGAGCTGTTTTTT,CASSSAGQGKHGELFF
TRBV20-1,few,TRBJ1-1,TRBD1,TGCAGTGCCACCCCCGGGACAGGGACTATGAACACTGAAGCTTTCTTT,CSATPGTGTMNTEAFF
TRBV7-9,.,TRBJ2-1,.,TGTGCCAGCACCAACCCAGTTTTCAATGAGCAGTTCTTC,CASTNPVFNEQFF
TRBV4-1,few,TRBJ2-5,TRBD2,TGCGCCAGCAGCCAAGTAGGACTAGCGGGGTCGGGAGAGACCCAGTACTTC,CASSQVGLAGSGETQYF
TRBV29-1,many,TRBJ2-2,.,TGCAGCGTTGGCCAGGAGCCTAGCGCCACCGGGGAGCTGTTTTTT,CSVGQEPSATGELFF
TRBV6-6,.,TRBJ2-5,.,TGTGCCAGCAGTTACCCCGGTAAAGAGACCCAGTACTTC,CASSYPGKETQYF
TRBV7-3,.,TRBJ2-7,.,TGTGCCAGCAGCTTGAACGCCGGGTCTTACGAGCAGTACTTC,CASSLNAGSYEQYF
TRBV5-6,few,TRBJ2-2,TRBD1,TGTGCCAGCAGCACCAGACAGGGGGGGCGAACCGGGGAGCTGTTTTTT,CASSTRQGGRTGELFF
TRBV11-2,few,TRBJ2-3,.,TGTGCCAGCAGCTTACGGGTGGAGGCGGATACGCAGTATTTT,CASSLRVEADTQYF
TRBV24-1,few,TRBJ1-5,.,TGTGCCACCAGTGAGCCCCCCCAGGTCGGCCTCCGGAATAGCAATCAGCCCCAGCATTTT,CATSEPPQVGLRNSNQPQHF
TRBV5-4,.,TRBJ1-6,TRBD1,TGTGCCAGCAGCGAGGGACAGGGGGCCTATAATTCACCCCTCCACTTT,CASSEGQGAYNSPLHF
TRBV7-2,few,TRBJ2-5,.,TGTGCCAGCAGCTTCGGGTGGGCTGAAGAGACCCAGTACTTC,CASSFGWAEETQYF
TRBV11-2,.,TRBJ2-7,.,TGTGCCAGCAGCTTAAGCCAGACGGTAACCTACGAGCAGTACTTC,CASSLSQTVTYEQYF
TRBV10-3,.,TRBJ1-1,.,TGTGCCATCAGTGAGTCTAGACCGACCCCGAACACTGAAGCTTTCTTT,CAISESRPTPNTEAFF
TRBV12-3/TRBV12-4,few,TRBJ2-7,.,TGTGCCAGCAGTTTAAGGGTTCCTGCCTCCGAGCAGTACTTC,CASSLRVPASEQYF
TRBV20-1,few,TRBJ2-1,TRBD1,TGCAGTGCTAGAGATCCGGGACAGGCGAGAAATGAGCAGTTCTTC,CSARDPGQARNEQFF
TRBV7-2,few,TRBJ2-1,TRBD2,TGTGCCAGCAGCTCTACTAGCGGGAGGCCGTCCTACAATGAGCAGTTCTTC,CASSSTSGRPSYNEQFF
TRBV5-1,few,TRBJ2-7,.,TGCGCCAGCAGCTCGAACCTACAGGGATACGAGCAGTACTTC,CASSSNLQGYEQYF
TRBV10-3,.,TRBJ2-1,.,TGTGCCATCAGTGTGCACTACAATGAGCAGTTCTTC,CAISVHYNEQFF
TRBV7-9,few,TRBJ1-2,.,TGTGCCAGCGACGCTGCCGGGATAAAGAATGGCTACACCTTC,CASDAAGIKNGYTF
TRBV5-1,few,TRBJ2-1,.,TGCGCCAGCAGCTGGGACTCCTTTGGGAATGAGCAGTTCTTC,CASSWDSFGNEQFF
TRBV5-1,few,TRBJ1-4,TRBD1,TGCGCCAGCAGCTTGGCCGGGACAGACAATGAAAAACTGTTTTTT,CASSLAGTDNEKLFF
TRBV7-2,.,TRBJ2-3,.,TGTGCCAGTGACGTCGGGGCCACAGATACGCAGTATTTT,CASDVGATDTQYF
TRBV7-8,many,TRBJ2-1,.,TGTGCCAGCAGTCGAAAGGAGGGCGCCTACAATGAGCAGTTCTTC,CASSRKEGAYNEQFF
TRBV3-1,many,TRBJ2-7,.,TGTGCCAGCAGCCTAGGACCCCTCGAGCAGTACTTC,CASSLGPLEQYF
TRBV12-3/TRBV12-4,many,TRBJ2-1,TRBD2,TGTGCCAGCAGAGACCGGGGGGAAAATGAGCAGTTCTTC,CASRDRGENEQFF
TRBV7-2,.,TRBJ1-2,.,TGTGCCAGCAGCTTAGCGAGAGGAGAGAAGGGCTACACCTTC,CASSLARGEKGYTF
TRBV10-2,few,TRBJ2-1,.,TGCGCCAGCAGTGACGTGCTAGTGTCCTACAATGAGCAGTTCTTC,CASSDVLVSYNEQFF
TRBV27,few,TRBJ2-7,.,TGTGCCAGCAGTTCCCGCGCGTATGGCTCCTACGAGCAGTACTTC,CASSSRAYGSYEQYF
TRBV27,.,TRBJ2-1,.,TGTGCCAGCAGTTTAACTCCTTCGCTTTACAATGAGCAGTTCTTC,CASSLTPSLYNEQFF
TRBV6-1,.,TRBJ2-5,.,TGTGCCAGCAGCGCACTCCCGGTGGGGGGCACAGAGACCCAGTACTTC,CASSALPVGGTETQYF
TRBV5-1,.,TRBJ2-5,TRBD1,TGCGCCAGCAGCACGGGACAGGGGGGAAGAGAGACCCAGTACTTC,CASSTGQGGRETQYF
TRBV29-1,few,TRBJ1-4,.,TGCAGCGCCCAACCCGACAGCCCGAATGAAAAACTGTTTTTT,CSAQPDSPNEKLFF
TRBV9,many,TRBJ2-1,TRBD2,TGTGCCAGCAACGTAGGGGGAAGCGGGGGAGGGAATGAGCAGTTCTTC,CASNVGGSGGGNEQFF
TRBV5-1,few,TRBJ1-1,TRBD1,TGCGCCAGCAGCTGGGGGGACAGGGGGGTTTTCACTGAAGCTTTCTTT,CASSWGDRGVFTEAFF
TRBV20-1,.,TRBJ2-1,TRBD2,TGCAGTGCCCACCCTAAAGGGAGGGACAATGAGCAGTTCTTC,CSAHPKGRDNEQFF
TRBV12-3/TRBV12-4,few,TRBJ1-4,.,TGTGCCAGCAGTTTTCGGCAGGGGCCTAATGAAAAACTGTTTTTT,CASSFRQGPNEKLFF
TRBV4-1,few,TRBJ2-1,TRBD1,TGCGCCAGCAGCCAGAGGTCCCGGGACAGGGGTAGGCGTTTCAATGAGCAGTTCTTC,CASSQRSRDRGRRFNEQFF
TRBV5-1,once,TRBJ1-5,.,TGCGCCAGCAGCTTGTCAACAGGGCAGCCCCAGCATTTT,CASSLSTGQPQHF